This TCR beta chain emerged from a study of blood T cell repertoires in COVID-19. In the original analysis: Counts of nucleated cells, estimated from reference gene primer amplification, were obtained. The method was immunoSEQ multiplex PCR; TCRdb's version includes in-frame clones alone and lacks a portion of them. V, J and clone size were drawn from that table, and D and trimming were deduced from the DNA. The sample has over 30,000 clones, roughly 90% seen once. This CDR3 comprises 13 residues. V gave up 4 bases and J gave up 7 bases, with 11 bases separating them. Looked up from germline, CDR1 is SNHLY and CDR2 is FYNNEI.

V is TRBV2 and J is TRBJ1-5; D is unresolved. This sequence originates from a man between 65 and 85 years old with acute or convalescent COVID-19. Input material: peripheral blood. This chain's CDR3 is CASSAWERQPQHF. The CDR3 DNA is TGTGCCAGCAGTGCCTGGGAGAGACAGCCCCAGCATTTT.